The 29 T cell receptor beta chains below were found in one sample sequenced in a study of blood T cell repertoires in COVID-19. Assay used: immunoSEQ multiplex PCR; TCRdb lists only in-frame clones, some missing. The sample lists 250,000 or so clones; roughly four fifths were seen once. What was sequenced was peripheral blood. These receptors were taken from a woman between 70 and 85 years old with acute or convalescent COVID-19.

The rearrangement uses TRBV4-3 and TRBJ2-2, with 8 bases matching TRBD2. Per germline, CDR1 LGHNA and CDR2 YSLEER. The trim removed 0 bases at V and 0 bases at J, leaving 6 bases unmatched. The CDR3 consists of 18 residues. In DNA, the CDR3 is TGCGCCAGCAGCCAAGAGTTGAGTAGCGGGGCGAACACCGGGGAGCTGTTTTTT. The encoded protein is CASSQELSSGANTGELFF.

V gene TRBV5-1 combines with J gene TRBJ2-5; a possible D gene is TRBD1 (5 bases). CDR1 and CDR2 from the germline V gene are SGHRS and YFSETQ. Trimming left V 0 bases short and J 0 bases short, with 9 bases between. The CDR3 loop spans 15 amino acids. The CDR3 nucleotides are TGCGCCAGCAGCTTGGGCGCAGGGAACCAAGAGACCCAGTACTTC. Protein product: CASSLGAGNQETQYF.

The chain uses TRBV6-2 or TRBV6-3 and TRBJ1-6, with 9 bases identical to TRBD1. This CDR3 spans 16 amino acids. Germline V lookup: CDR1 MNHEY, CDR2 SVGEGT. V shed 6 bases and J 9 bases; nucleotides not matched to a gene: 12. In DNA, the CDR3 is TGTGCCAGCAGCCGAGGATCGGGACAGGGAACTTCACCCCTCCACTTT. Translating it yields CASSRGSGQGTSPLHF.

The chain carries TRBV10-2 and TRBJ1-1, with D perhaps matching TRBD1 (5 bases). The ends were cut back, 4 bases at V and 4 bases at J, with 10 bases in the middle. Per the germline V gene, CDR1 is WSHSY and CDR2 is SAAADI. The CDR3 sequence is 13 residues long. CDR3 DNA sequence: TGCGCCAGCAGTGTTCTCCAGGGCACTGAAGCTTTCTTT. Its protein product is CASSVLQGTEAFF.

The chain is built from TRBV2 and TRBJ2-1, with 10 bases matching TRBD2. J gave up 6 bases and V 1 base, and 3 bases lay outside the gene matches. The germline V gene has CDR1 SNHLY and CDR2 FYNNEI. The CDR3 has 15 amino acids. The CDR3, as DNA: TGTGCCAGCAGTGAAGAAGCGGGGGGGGTCAATGAGCAGTTCTTC. Amino acids: CASSEEAGGVNEQFF.

Concerning this clone: One end of the junction does not line up with germline, which may come from a read error. Other DNA sequences in this sample translate to the same CDR3. The chain uses TRBV30 and TRBJ1-6; D is undetermined. The germline V gene has CDR1 GTSNPN and CDR2 SVGIG (reference sequence). The CDR3 contains 13 residues. For the CDR3, the DNA is TGCGCCTGTAACCGGGACTATAATTCACCCCTCCACTTT. This encodes CACNRDYNSPLHF.

The V and J genes are TRBV3-1 (or the pseudogene TRBV3-2) and TRBJ2-7, with no clear D. The CDR3 length is 16 residues. Trimming took off 0 bases at V and 0 bases at J, with 12 bases between the two ends. Germline CDR1 LGHDT, CDR2 YNNKEL (reference sequence). The CDR3 bases are TGTGCCAGCAGCCAAGATCAAGGCGCTAGCTCCTACGAGCAGTACTTC. This sequence encodes CASSQDQGASSYEQYF.

The V and J genes are TRBV7-2 and TRBJ2-7; D is perhaps TRBD1 (7 bases). Germline-derived CDR1 and CDR2 are SGHTA and FQGNSA. Trimming removed 1 base at V and 9 bases at J, with 16 bases between. This CDR3 is 14 amino acids long. This CDR3 reads CASSLVGGGRRQYF. For the CDR3, the DNA is TGTGCCAGCAGCTTAGTTGGAGGGGGCCGAAGGCAGTACTTC.

V usage is TRBV7-2 and J usage is TRBJ1-6; D unclear. In germline, CDR1 is SGHTA, CDR2 FQGNSA. V was pared by 5 bases and J by 5 bases, with 13 bases between. The CDR3 extends over 15 amino acids. The CDR3, as DNA: TGTGCCAGCAGCGGACGCGTGGGAGATAATTCACCCCTCCACTTT. Protein: CASSGRVGDNSPLHF.

The V call is TRBV4-3, the J call TRBJ1-1; 10 bases are shared with TRBD1. CDR1 is LGHNA and CDR2 is YSLEER in the germline V gene. The V gene end was trimmed by 1 base and the J gene end by 7 bases; junction bases not matched to a gene: 3. The CDR3 runs to 14 residues. In DNA, the CDR3 is TGCGCCAGCAGCCAAGGAGGGACAGGGGTTGAAGCTTTCTTT. This encodes CASSQGGTGVEAFF.

This clone was picked up a small number of times. The chain uses TRBV7-2 and TRBJ1-2; 8 bases fit TRBD1. The germline V gene encodes CDR1 SGHTA and CDR2 FQGNSA. The CDR3 has 15 residues. The V and J ends lost 4 bases and 6 bases, in that order; junction bases with no gene match: 10. CDR3 in DNA: TGTGCCAGCAGCTCCTTCGGACAGGGAGGGAATGGCTACACCTTC. Its protein is CASSSFGQGGNGYTF.

The rearrangement links TRBV7-9 to TRBJ2-7; weak D call: TRBD1 (6 bases). This CDR3 contains 13 residues. Trimming left V 5 bases short and J 1 base short, with 9 bases between. CDR1 and CDR2 (germline): SEHNR, FQNEAQ (reference sequence). The CDR3 nucleotides are TGTGCCAGCAGCAGGGGACATTCCTACGAGCAGTACTTC. It is translated as CASSRGHSYEQYF.

The rearrangement uses TRBV5-1 and TRBJ2-5, with TRBD2 identical over 11 bases. CDR3 length: 15 amino acids. Germline CDR1 is SGHRS and CDR2 is YFSETQ. V trimming: 2 bases; J trimming: 4 bases; junction bases outside the gene matches: 4. The CDR3 bases are TGCGCCAGCAGCTTATTTCTAGCGGGGGGAGAGACCCAGTACTTC. This gives the protein CASSLFLAGGETQYF.

V is TRBV6-2 or TRBV6-3 and J is TRBJ2-1; TRBD1 matches at 9 bases. Trimming at V came to 4 bases and at J to 2 bases, leaving 6 bases not matched to a gene. The CDR3 contains 16 residues. Germline values: CDR1 MNHEY, CDR2 SVGEGT. The CDR3 nucleotides read TGTGCCAGCAGTTCCCGGGACAGGGTACCCTACAATGAGCAGTTCTTC. As protein: CASSSRDRVPYNEQFF.

The chain carries TRBV5-1 and TRBJ2-7; D perhaps matches TRBD1 (6 bases). CDR3 size: 13 residues. CDR1 is SGHRS, CDR2 YFSETQ, per germline. V lost 3 bases to trimming and J lost 3 bases, with 10 bases between them. The CDR3 region has the DNA TGCGCCAGCAGCTCGACAGGTAACTACGAGCAGTACTTC. Protein: CASSSTGNYEQYF.

The V and J genes are TRBV19 and TRBJ2-3; 10 bases map to TRBD2. CDR3 length: 17 amino acids. V lost 3 bases to trimming and J lost 1 base; unmatched junction nucleotides: 7. CDR1 and CDR2 (germline): LNHDA, SQIVND (reference sequence). The CDR3 DNA reads TGTGCCAGTAGTATTAGGATCCTAGCGGGGGGCACAGATACGCAGTATTTT. This codes for CASSIRILAGGTDTQYF.

The chain uses TRBV19 and TRBJ1-2; a weak D match, TRBD1 (6 bases). Germline CDR1 and CDR2: LNHDA and SQIVND (reference sequence). V shed 11 bases and J shed 2 bases, with 15 bases lying between them. The length of the CDR3 is 13 residues. Here the CDR3 reads CASRRQENYGYTF. The DNA for the CDR3 is TGTGCCTCAAGAAGACAGGAGAACTATGGCTACACCTTC.

The chain uses TRBV27 and TRBJ1-2; the D is unclear. Trimming stripped 8 bases from V and 4 bases from J, with 26 bases between. Germline loops: CDR1 MNHEY, CDR2 SMNVEV (reference sequence). CDR3 length: 17 residues. CDR3 loop: CASSLIAGEALLYGYTF. DNA for the CDR3: TGTGCCAGCTCCCTTATTGCGGGAGAGGCCCTACTCTATGGCTACACCTTC.

This chain uses TRBV6-5 with TRBJ1-3; D is uncertain. Germline CDR1 is MNHEY and CDR2 is SVGAGI. CDR3 length: 15 amino acids. Trimming stripped 6 bases from V and 0 bases from J, with 12 bases between. The DNA for the CDR3 is TGTGCCAGCAGGACTAGAGCTAGCTCTGGAAACACCATATATTTT. Encoded protein: CASRTRASSGNTIYF.

V is TRBV6-4 and J is TRBJ2-3; 11 nucleotides match TRBD1. This CDR3 spans 15 amino acids. V lost 6 bases, J lost 2 bases, and 4 bases stayed unmatched. Looked up from germline, CDR1 is MRHNA and CDR2 is SNTAGT. CDR3 region: CASRGTGGATDTQYF. Written as DNA, the CDR3 is TGTGCCAGCAGGGGGACAGGGGGGGCCACAGATACGCAGTATTTT.

CDR3 DNA: TGTGCCAGCGACGGGTCCCAAGAGACCCAGTACTTC. It encodes CASDGSQETQYF. The V call is TRBV6-5, the J call TRBJ2-5; the D is unclear. The CDR3 contains 12 residues. V lost 8 bases to trimming and J lost 1 base, with 8 bases between them. The germline gives CDR1 MNHEY, CDR2 SVGAGI.

In this sample, this clone turned up a few times. The chain carries TRBV7-8 and TRBJ2-7; D ambiguous. The CDR3 covers 13 residues. Germline CDR1 and CDR2: SGHVS and FQNEAQ. The V end lost 5 bases, the J end lost 2 bases, and 10 bases lay between the germline ends. CDR3 DNA: TGTGCCAGCAGCCCTTCTGGAGCCTACGAGCAGTACTTC. Protein sequence: CASSPSGAYEQYF.

The CDR3 bases are TGTGCCAGCAGTTTATTCCAGGGTCACAGGAACACTGAAGCTTTCTTT. Amino acid sequence: CASSLFQGHRNTEAFF. The chain is built from TRBV27 and TRBJ1-1, with a possible D match to TRBD1 (5 bases). The CDR3 is 16 residues long. V was shortened by 1 base and J by 1 base, with 13 bases between the two germline ends. CDR1 is MNHEY, CDR2 SMNVEV, per germline (reference sequence).

The chain has TRBV7-2 and TRBJ2-1; tentative D call: TRBD2 (5 bases). Per germline, CDR1 SGHTA and CDR2 FQGNSA. The CDR3 extends over 13 amino acids. V was shortened by 2 bases and J by 9 bases, with 11 bases between the two germline ends. The CDR3 loop reads CASSLSREGEQFF. The CDR3 coding sequence is TGTGCCAGCAGCTTATCTAGAGAGGGTGAGCAGTTCTTC. Drawing the rest from reference TRBV7-2 and TRBJ2-1, the complete variable domain is GAGVSQSPSNKVTEKGKDVELRCDPISGHTALYWYRQSLGQGLEFLIYFQGNSAPDKSGLPSDRFSAERTGGSVSTLTIQRTQQEDSAVYLCASSLSREGEQFFGPGTRLTVL.

The J gene is TRBJ2-7, the V gene TRBV5-1; 9 bases align to TRBD2. The CDR3 extends over 16 amino acids. Germline V CDR1 and CDR2: SGHRS, YFSETQ. The V gene end was trimmed by 0 bases and the J gene end by 2 bases; junction bases not matched to a gene: 6. CDR3: CASSLGLAGTTYEQYF. DNA of the CDR3: TGCGCCAGCAGCTTGGGGCTAGCGGGGACCACCTACGAGCAGTACTTC.

The rearrangement joins TRBV4-1 to TRBJ1-1; 9 bases fit TRBD1. The junction had 5 bases not matched to a gene; V was cut back by 4 bases and J by 5 bases. This CDR3 contains 14 residues. Germline V lookup: CDR1 MGHRA, CDR2 YSYEKL. This chain's CDR3 is CASSPGQGRTEAFF. CDR3 coding DNA: TGCGCCAGCAGCCCAGGACAGGGGAGAACTGAAGCTTTCTTT.

The V gene is TRBV10-3, the J gene TRBJ2-5, with D tentatively TRBD2 (5 bases). CDR1 and CDR2 (germline): ENHRY, SYGVKD. The CDR3 covers 12 residues. Trimming took off 8 bases at V and 2 bases at J, with 9 bases between the two ends. The CDR3 protein is CAIGSSQETQYF. The CDR3 DNA sequence: TGTGCCATCGGGAGCAGTCAAGAGACCCAGTACTTC.

The chain is built from TRBV27 and TRBJ1-3, with D tentatively TRBD1 (5 bases). CDR1 MNHEY and CDR2 SMNVEV come from the germline V gene (reference sequence). The V and J ends lost 5 bases and 0 bases respectively, with 14 bases between them. The CDR3 sequence is 16 residues long. The CDR3 region is CASSQDSIFSGNTIYF. Written as DNA, the CDR3 is TGTGCCAGCAGTCAAGACAGTATATTCTCTGGAAACACCATATATTTT.

V and J are TRBV7-2 and TRBJ2-3; TRBD2 agrees at 7 bases. CDR1 and CDR2 from the germline V gene are SGHTA and FQGNSA. V shed 5 bases and J 6 bases; nucleotides not matched to a gene: 2. The CDR3 runs to 12 residues. CDR3 in DNA: TGTGCCAGCAGCGGGGGAGGGGATACGCAGTATTTT. It specifies CASSGGGDTQYF.